The 11 T cell receptor beta chains below all came from one sample that was sequenced in a study of blood T cell repertoires in COVID-19. Only in-frame clones appear in the TCRdb table, and some are missing; sequencing was by immunoSEQ multiplex PCR. The table lists fewer than 75,000 clones, 90% of them singletons. Sequenced material: peripheral blood. These receptors were collected from a human donor in a cohort sampled during active COVID-19.

The chain links TRBV7-2 to TRBJ2-7; 11 bases are shared with TRBD2. This CDR3 has 14 residues. J gave up 6 bases and V 5 bases, and 6 bases lay outside the gene matches. The germline gives CDR1 SGHTA, CDR2 FQGNSA. The CDR3 DNA reads TGTGCCAGCAGCATTAGCGGGAGGGACGGCGAGCAGTACTTC. This encodes CASSISGRDGEQYF.

The chain recombines TRBV18 with TRBJ2-5; 8 nucleotides align to TRBD1. The CDR3 is 14 residues long. With 5 bases clipped from V and 1 base from J, the junction kept 3 bases outside the gene matches. Germline assignment: CDR1 KGHSH and CDR2 LQKENI. The CDR3 reads CASSSTGVQETQYF. The CDR3 nucleotides read TGTGCCAGCTCATCGACAGGGGTCCAAGAGACCCAGTACTTC.

The chain is built from TRBV27 and TRBJ1-1; 8 nucleotides match TRBD1. In germline, CDR1 is MNHEY, CDR2 SMNVEV (reference sequence). This CDR3 has 14 amino acids. Trimming took 5 bases from V and 7 from J; bases not matched to a gene: 9. The CDR3 nucleotides are TGTGCCAGCAGTAAGGACAGGGTGTCCCTTGAAGCTTTCTTT. Protein product: CASSKDRVSLEAFF.

This clone was recorded once. This chain connects TRBV28 to TRBJ2-7; TRBD1 matches 9 bases. Germline V gene lookup returns CDR1 MDHEN and CDR2 SYDVKM. Trimming cost V 6 bases and J 2 bases; bases outside gene matches: 8. CDR3 length: 15 amino acids. The CDR3 sequence is CASSIRDRAPYEQYF. CDR3 in DNA: TGTGCCAGCAGCATCCGGGACAGGGCTCCCTACGAGCAGTACTTC.

The chain joins TRBV11-2 to TRBJ2-5, with D possibly TRBD1 on 5 matching bases. V gave up 1 base and J gave up 1 base, with 10 bases separating them. The V gene's germline CDR1 is SGHAT and CDR2 FQNNGV. This CDR3 spans 15 amino acids. The CDR3 sequence: CASSLGTGFQETQYF. The CDR3, as DNA: TGTGCCAGCAGCTTAGGTACAGGCTTCCAAGAGACCCAGTACTTC.

This sequence joins TRBV12-2 and TRBJ2-2; whether TRBD2, the table's D call, matches the DNA was not checked. TRBV12-2 has pseudogene status. The CDR3 length is 15 residues. CDR3 sequence: CASRLARPIAGELFF. CDR3 DNA sequence: TGTGCAAGTCGCTTAGCGCGGCCCATAGCTGGGGAGCTGTTTTTT.

J is TRBJ1-5 and V is TRBV10-3; D is uncertain. The CDR3 is 12 amino acids. Germline CDR1 and CDR2: ENHRY and SYGVKD. Trimming removed 8 bases from V and 0 bases from J, with 5 bases in between. CDR3 coding DNA: TGTGCCATCGGAGATAGCAATCAGCCCCAGCATTTT. Translation gives CAIGDSNQPQHF.

The CDR3 loop is CASSYFGGPEAFF. Written as DNA, the CDR3 is TGTGCCAGCAGTTACTTCGGGGGGCCTGAAGCTTTCTTT. The chain recombines TRBV6-5 with TRBJ1-1; D is possibly TRBD1 (6 bases). CDR3 size: 13 residues. V gave up 1 base and J gave up 6 bases, with 9 bases separating them. Germline V CDR1 and CDR2: MNHEY, SVGAGI.

The chain employs TRBV7-9 and TRBJ2-1, with D perhaps matching TRBD2 (7 bases). CDR1 is SEHNR, CDR2 FQNEAQ, per germline (reference sequence). The CDR3 extends over 16 amino acids. V dropped 5 bases and J dropped 5 bases, with 19 bases sitting between them. In DNA form, the CDR3 reads TGTGCCAGCAGCCATCCGGAAGAAGGGGGGGACAATGAGCAGTTCTTC. Translated: CASSHPEEGGDNEQFF.

The rearrangement joins TRBV5-4 to TRBJ1-2, with 10 positions matching TRBD1. The junction had 1 base not matched to a gene; V was cut back by 3 bases and J by 8 bases. This CDR3 region has 12 residues. Germline lookup yields CDR1 SGHNT and CDR2 YYREEE (reference sequence). The CDR3 loop reads CASSWGQGGYTF. The CDR3 DNA sequence: TGTGCCAGCAGCTGGGGACAGGGGGGCTACACCTTC.

This clone was seen more than once but under ten times. The chain employs TRBV27 and TRBJ2-7; 10 nucleotides line up with TRBD2. The CDR3 covers 13 residues. V trimming: 5 bases; J trimming: 3 bases; junction bases outside the gene matches: 1. CDR1 and CDR2 (germline): MNHEY, SMNVEV (reference sequence). The CDR3 protein is CASSPSGSYEQYF. The CDR3 DNA is TGTGCCAGCAGTCCTAGCGGGAGCTACGAGCAGTACTTC.